The rows below give T cell receptor beta chains drawn from one sample of a study of shared clonotypes between healthy human individuals. Sequencing used immunoSEQ multiplex PCR; TCRdb keeps in-frame clones, though not all of them. The data show roughly 1 million clones, about 80% seen once. The specimen was memory CD4+ T cells from PBMCs. The receptors derive from a man aged 18 to 30 in good health. Some clones in this sample may be carry-over from other donors' samples. CDR3s include the opening cysteine and the closing phenylalanine or tryptophan. The order of the fields is J gene, V gene, D gene, clone size, CDR3 DNA, CDR3 protein. A D gene is named only where the DNA matches it firmly. Expanded clones are given a class, and other clones once, few, many or no size at all.

TRBJ1-1,TRBV7-2,-,many,TGTGCCAGCAGCTCTCGGGCAGGAAACACTGAAGCTTTCTTT,CASSSRAGNTEAFF
TRBJ2-1,TRBV18,TRBD2,many,TGTGCCAGCTCCCCGTCGGGAGCGGGAGAAGAGAATGAGCAGTTCTTC,CASSPSGAGEENEQFF
TRBJ1-2,TRBV5-5,-,-,TGTGCCAGCAGCTTGGCCCCACAGGGAAGTGGCTACACCTTC,CASSLAPQGSGYTF
TRBJ2-1,TRBV15,-,-,TGTGCCACCAGCAGGGGGGTCGAAAACAATGAGCAGTTCTTC,CATSRGVENNEQFF
TRBJ2-2,TRBV11-2,-,-,TGTGCCAGCAGCTTAATGTCGAGGCGGAGCACCGGGGAGCTGTTTTTT,CASSLMSRRSTGELFF
TRBJ1-1,TRBV5-5,TRBD1,-,TGTGCCAGCAGCTTGGAGGGGGCCGTGAGCACTGAAGCTTTCTTT,CASSLEGAVSTEAFF
TRBJ2-5,TRBV4-2,TRBD1,-,TGTGCCAGCAGCCAAGATCTTGGAAGGACAGGGCAAGAGACCCAGTACTTC,CASSQDLGRTGQETQYF
TRBJ2-3,TRBV4-1,TRBD2,-,TGCGCCAGCAGCCTCCAACTAGCGGGAGGGAAGGCAGATACGCAGTATTTT,CASSLQLAGGKADTQYF
TRBJ2-1,TRBV9,TRBD1,once,TGTGCCAGCAGTGGACAGGGGGCGCGGAATGAGCAGTTCTTC,CASSGQGARNEQFF
TRBJ1-1,TRBV7-2,-,-,TGTGCCAGCAGCTTAGGGCGGGTGGTGAACACTGAAGCTTTCTTT,CASSLGRVVNTEAFF
TRBJ2-5,TRBV6-1,TRBD2,-,TGTGCCAGCAGTGCCCTAGGGAGACTAGCTGGAAGCCCCCTCCAAGAGACCCAGTACTTC,CASSALGRLAGSPLQETQYF
TRBJ2-1,TRBV5-4,TRBD2,-,TGTGCCAGCAGCTTGGCTCTAGCGGGAAATGAGCAGTTCTTC,CASSLALAGNEQFF
TRBJ2-1,TRBV11-3,TRBD1,-,TGTGCCAGCAGCTTAGATTCGGGACAGGGCTACAATGAGCAGTTCTTC,CASSLDSGQGYNEQFF
TRBJ1-2,TRBV28,-,-,TGTGCCAGCAGTAGGCAGGTCGGCTATGGCTACACCTTC,CASSRQVGYGYTF
TRBJ1-5,TRBV4-1,-,-,TGCGCCAGCAGCCAAGTTGGGGGTGGCAATCAGCCCCAGCATTTT,CASSQVGGGNQPQHF
TRBJ2-1,TRBV5-4,-,-,TGTGCCAGCACCCGGGACCCATTTTACAATGAGCAGTTCTTC,CASTRDPFYNEQFF
TRBJ2-7,TRBV28,TRBD2,once,TGTGCCAGCTCGGGTAGCGGGCGAAGCTCCTACGAGCAGTACTTC,CASSGSGRSSYEQYF
TRBJ2-5,TRBV9,-,-,TGTGCCAGCAGCCCCCGGACAGCGAGTGGTGAGACCCAGTACTTC,CASSPRTASGETQYF
TRBJ1-2,TRBV6-8,TRBD1,-,TGTGCCAGCAGTGGACAGGAGTATGGCTACACCTTC,CASSGQEYGYTF
TRBJ2-7,TRBV2,-,-,TGTGCCAGTGACAACCCCCTAACAGGGAACATCAACGAGCAGTACTTC,CASDNPLTGNINEQYF
TRBJ2-2,TRBV6-5,-,few,TGTGCCAGCCACCGGCCGAACACCGGGGAGCTGTTTTTT,CASHRPNTGELFF
TRBJ2-6,TRBV7-8,-,-,TGTGCCAGCAGCTTAGGTAGGGGGCGGGAATCTGGGGCCAACGTCCTGACTTTC,CASSLGRGRESGANVLTF
TRBJ2-1,TRBV30,-,once,TGTGCCTGGAGTAGGTCGAGCCTCTACAATGAGCAGTTCTTC,CAWSRSSLYNEQFF
TRBJ2-7,TRBV7-4,TRBD2,once,TGTGCCAGCAGAAAACGACCTAGCGGGAGGTGCTTCTACGAGCAGTACTTC,CASRKRPSGRCFYEQYF
TRBJ2-5,TRBV11-1,-,-,TGTGCCAGCAGCGAGAGACTAGGGGGCAGGGAGACCCAGTACTTC,CASSERLGGRETQYF
TRBJ1-2,TRBV28,TRBD1,-,TGTGCCAGCAGTCGTACAGGGGGCGACTATGGCTACACCTTC,CASSRTGGDYGYTF
TRBJ2-2,TRBV29-1,-,-,TGCAGCGCCCCGTTGGAGACCGGGGAGCTGTTTTTT,CSAPLETGELFF
TRBJ2-5,TRBV11-1,TRBD2,once,TGTGCCAGCAGTCGAACTACTAGCGGGAGAGGGTCGGAGACCCAGTACTTC,CASSRTTSGRGSETQYF
TRBJ2-1,TRBV11-3,-,-,TGTGCCAGCAGCTTAGGAGCGGGCGGGAATGAGCAGTTCTTC,CASSLGAGGNEQFF
TRBJ2-2,TRBV2,TRBD1,-,TGTGCCAGCAGTGCCGGGACAGGGAGGACCGGGGAGCTGTTTTTT,CASSAGTGRTGELFF
TRBJ2-1,TRBV5-6,TRBD1,-,TGTGCCAGCAGCTCCCGGGACAGGGCTGGTGAGCAGTTCTTC,CASSSRDRAGEQFF
TRBJ1-2,TRBV5-1,-,-,TGCGCCAGCAGATGGGGGGAGGACTATGGCTACACCTTC,CASRWGEDYGYTF
TRBJ2-7,TRBV15,-,-,TGTGCCACCAGCAGAGGTTTGAACGCTCACGAGCAGTACTTC,CATSRGLNAHEQYF
TRBJ2-1,TRBV5-1,TRBD2,-,TGCGCCAGCAGAGGGCTAGCGGGAGGATATGAGCAGTTCTTC,CASRGLAGGYEQFF
TRBJ1-1,TRBV19,TRBD1,-,TGTGCCAGTAGTATAGGGGACAGGGGTGGATATAGCACTGAAGCTTTCTTT,CASSIGDRGGYSTEAFF
TRBJ1-5,TRBV19,TRBD1,-,TGTGCCAGTAGTATGCAGGGGGGACAGCCCCAGCATTTT,CASSMQGGQPQHF
TRBJ2-5,TRBV5-1,-,-,TGCGCCAGCAGCCGAGACAGGCTCCAAGAGACCCAGTACTTC,CASSRDRLQETQYF
TRBJ1-2,TRBV27,-,-,TGTGCCAGCAGTTTGAACAGGGCCCATGGCTACACCTTC,CASSLNRAHGYTF
TRBJ2-1,TRBV15,-,-,TGTGCCACCAGCAGAGTTTGGGACCCAAGTTTCAATGAGCAGTTCTTC,CATSRVWDPSFNEQFF
TRBJ2-4,TRBV4-1,TRBD1,-,TGCGCCAGCAGCCAACAGGGACAGGGGGCGACGGACATTCAGTACTTC,CASSQQGQGATDIQYF
TRBJ1-4,TRBV4-2,TRBD1,few,TGTGCCAGCAGGAATGACAGGGCGGGGGAAAAACTGTTTTTT,CASRNDRAGEKLFF
TRBJ1-2,TRBV7-2,-,-,TGTGCCAGCAGCAATGGAGCAGGGGCTATCCTTAACAACTATGGCTACACCTTC,CASSNGAGAILNNYGYTF
TRBJ2-2,TRBV9,-,-,TGTGCCAGCAGTGAACTTGACTATTTCGGGGAGCTGTTTTTT,CASSELDYFGELFF
TRBJ2-3,TRBV19,-,-,TGTGCCAGTAGTCCGACTGGGGCCACAGATACGCAGTATTTT,CASSPTGATDTQYF
TRBJ2-2,TRBV27,TRBD2,-,TGTGCCAGCAGCAATAGCGGGAGAAAGACCGGGGAGCTGTTTTTT,CASSNSGRKTGELFF